The 20 T cell receptor beta chains given below trace back to one sample, sequenced in a study of blood T cells in healthy people across ages. For the second PCR, which ran for roughly 7 to 11 cycles, a sample-barcoded 5' primer and a J-beta primer mix were used. In TCRdb, the 5' RACE reads were re-called with MiXCR into one record per CDR3 protein. The sample holds about 1.8 million distinct CDR3 sequences; approximately 50% are singletons and the top ten take more than 2%. Sequences were obtained from blood. The receptors shown here come from a woman in her thirties or forties in good health.

This clonotype appeared a few times. This chain uses TRBV7-6 with TRBJ2-4; D is ambiguous. TRBJ2-7 explains the end of the DNA better; the J call may be wrong. This CDR3 is 13 amino acids long. Germline V gives CDR1 SGHVS, CDR2 FNYEAQ. The CDR3 nucleotides are TGTGCCAGCAGCGTGGACGGTACCTACGAGCAGTACTTC. As protein: CASSVDGTYEQYF.

This clonotype occurred a few times. The gene calls are TRBV20-1 and TRBJ2-5, with a tentative D call TRBD2 (6 bases). CDR1 DFQATT and CDR2 SNEGSKA come from the germline V gene (reference sequence). The CDR3 runs 14 residues. V dropped 4 bases and J dropped 3 bases, with 15 bases sitting between them. As DNA, the CDR3 is TGCAGTGCTAAGACGCGGGACTTAAAAGAGACCCAGTACTTC. It specifies CSAKTRDLKETQYF.

The J gene is TRBJ1-1, the V gene TRBV7-9; D is unresolved. With 6 bases removed from V and 7 bases from J, the gap between germline ends came to 15 bases. CDR3 length: 13 amino acids. Germline V lookup: CDR1 SEHNR, CDR2 FQNEAQ (reference sequence). The CDR3 region is CASSRAGGFEAFF. CDR3 bases: TGTGCCAGCAGTAGGGCCGGTGGGTTTGAAGCTTTCTTT.

This chain connects TRBV4-3 to TRBJ2-2; 8 nucleotides line up with TRBD1. J was trimmed by 4 bases and V by 0 bases; bases with no gene match: 7. The CDR3 spans 17 residues. CDR1 is LGHNA, CDR2 YSLEER, per germline. The CDR3 region is CASSQDGDRPSTGELFF. The CDR3, as DNA: TGCGCCAGCAGCCAAGATGGGGACAGGCCCAGCACCGGGGAGCTGTTTTTT.

As concerns this clonotype: At one of its ends the junction is not consistent with the germline gene, which may arise from a read error. The chain links TRBV9 to TRBJ2-3, with D maybe TRBD1 (7 bases). The CDR3 has 16 residues. Germline V gene data show CDR1 as SGDLS and CDR2 as YYNGEE. CDR3 residues: CASSVEAGGNSDTQYF. In DNA form, the CDR3 reads TGTGCCAGCAGTGTAGAGGCAGGGGGGAATTCAGATACGCAGTATTTT.

The chain joins TRBV5-1 to TRBJ2-3, with TRBD1 matching over 7 bases. The ends lost 4 bases at V and 3 bases at J; junction bases unmatched: 11. The CDR3 covers 16 residues. Germline V CDR1 and CDR2: SGHRS, YFSETQ. The CDR3, as DNA: TGCGCCAGCAGCGGGCCCGGGACAGAAGGTACAGATACGCAGTATTTT. Protein sequence: CASSGPGTEGTDTQYF.

This clonotype showed up just a few times. The chain is built from TRBV9 and TRBJ2-5; 10 bases align to TRBD1. Germline V CDR1 and CDR2: SGDLS, YYNGEE. Trimming removed 0 bases from V and 2 bases from J; junction bases left unmatched: 4. This CDR3 spans 16 amino acids. CDR3 loop: CASSVGDRGGQETQYF. CDR3 DNA sequence: TGTGCCAGCAGCGTAGGGGACAGGGGAGGTCAAGAGACCCAGTACTTC. Drawing the rest from reference TRBV9 and TRBJ2-5, the complete variable domain is DSGVTQTPKHLITATGQRVTLRCSPRSGDLSVYWYQQSLDQGLQFLIQYYNGEERAKGNILERFSAQQFPDLHSELNLSSLELGDSALYFCASSVGDRGGQETQYFGPGTRLLVL.

The rearrangement links TRBV20-1 to TRBJ2-7; D gene uncertain. Germline values: CDR1 DFQATT, CDR2 SNEGSKA (reference sequence). The ends were cut back, 2 bases at V and 2 bases at J, with 16 bases in the middle. The CDR3 has 15 amino acids. The CDR3 sequence is CSARTIGEGPYEQYF. The DNA of the CDR3 is TGCAGTGCTAGAACCATTGGCGAAGGGCCCTACGAGCAGTACTTC.

The chain employs TRBV7-2 and TRBJ2-5, with D possibly being TRBD1 (5 bases). CDR1 and CDR2 (germline): SGHTA, FQGNSA. The CDR3 totals 18 residues. V was clipped by 5 bases and J by 4 bases, with 26 bases between them. The chain's CDR3 is CASSSMVGDRARPETQYF. CDR3 in DNA: TGTGCCAGCAGCAGCATGGTGGGTGACAGAGCCCGCCCAGAGACCCAGTACTTC. The full variable domain, rest sourced from reference TRBV7-2 and TRBJ2-5, is GAGVSQSPSNKVTEKGKDVELRCDPISGHTALYWYRQSLGQGLEFLIYFQGNSAPDKSGLPSDRFSAERTGGSVSTLTIQRTQQEDSAVYLCASSSMVGDRARPETQYFGPGTRLLVL.

This chain joins TRBV6-6 and TRBJ2-5; D perhaps matches TRBD1 (5 bases). Germline V gene data show CDR1 as MNHNY and CDR2 as SVGAGI (reference sequence). V lost 2 bases and J 2 bases, leaving 9 bases between the germline ends. The CDR3 has 14 residues. The CDR3 reads CASSYVTEQETQYF. CDR3 nucleotides: TGTGCCAGCAGTTACGTGACAGAGCAAGAGACCCAGTACTTC.

CDR3: CSVEDPLGQGDGRDGYTF. In nucleotides, the CDR3 is TGCAGCGTTGAAGACCCTCTGGGACAGGGAGATGGTCGGGATGGCTACACCTTC. The V and J genes are TRBV29-1 and TRBJ1-2; TRBD1 aligns across 9 bases. The CDR3 sequence is 18 residues long. V lost 0 bases and J lost 6; bases outside the gene matches: 17. Germline CDR1 SQVTM, CDR2 ANQGSEA. The complete variable domain, with remaining parts taken from reference TRBV29-1 and TRBJ1-2, reads SAVISQKPSRDICQRGTSLTIQCQVDSQVTMMFWYRQQPGQSLTLIATANQGSEATYESGFVIDKFPISRPNLTFSTLTVSNMSPEDSSIYLCSVEDPLGQGDGRDGYTFGSGTRLTVV.

J is TRBJ1-5 and V is TRBV28; TRBD1 is a possible D gene (5 bases). V dropped 6 bases and J dropped 5 bases, with 17 bases sitting between them. Germline V gene data show CDR1 as MDHEN and CDR2 as SYDVKM. The CDR3 runs to 15 residues. The CDR3 nucleotides read TGTGCCAGCAGGGGACTCCGGGAGGCCTATCAGCCCCAGCATTTT. Translating gives CASRGLREAYQPQHF.

Remarks on this clonotype: At one end the junction does not follow the germline gene, possibly because of a read error. This chain connects TRBV4-1 to TRBJ2-3; 10 nucleotides align to TRBD2. There are 16 residues in the CDR3. Germline assignment: CDR1 MGHRA and CDR2 YSYEKL. The DNA for the CDR3 is TGCACCAGCAGCCATACCGGGACTAGCGACACAGATACGCAGTATTTT. It codes for CTSSHTGTSDTDTQYF.

This clonotype was observed a single time. J is TRBJ2-2 and V is TRBV5-1; TRBD1 is a possible D gene (6 bases). Looked up from germline, CDR1 is SGHRS and CDR2 is YFSETQ. The V end was cut by 2 bases, the J end by 3 bases, with 14 bases between. There are 16 residues in the CDR3. In nucleotides, the CDR3 is TGCGCCAGCAGCTTACCCCCAGGGGAAGACACCGGGGAGCTGTTTTTT. Translated: CASSLPPGEDTGELFF.

This clonotype was observed a few times. The CDR3 region has the DNA TGTGCCAGCATTTTTAGCACCGGGGAGCTGTTTTTT. This codes for CASIFSTGELFF. This rearrangement joins TRBV7-2 to TRBJ2-2; no reliable D call. The germline V and J ends were trimmed by 7 bases and 4 bases, with 7 bases remaining between them. Germline V gene data show CDR1 as SGHTA and CDR2 as FQGNSA. There are 12 residues in the CDR3. The complete variable domain, with remaining parts taken from reference TRBV7-2 and TRBJ2-2, reads GAGVSQSPSNKVTEKGKDVELRCDPISGHTALYWYRQSLGQGLEFLIYFQGNSAPDKSGLPSDRFSAERTGGSVSTLTIQRTQQEDSAVYLCASIFSTGELFFGEGSRLTVL.

This chain uses TRBV6-5 with TRBJ1-2; 9 bases agree with TRBD1. This CDR3 contains 13 residues. Germline V gene lookup returns CDR1 MNHEY and CDR2 SVGAGI. Losses at the gene ends were 7 bases for V and 6 bases for J; bases not matched to a gene: 6. CDR3 nucleotides: TGTGCCAGCAATGAACAGGGGGCTGATGGCTACACCTTC. This translates into CASNEQGADGYTF.

This clonotype was counted between two and nine times. The J gene is TRBJ2-5, the V gene TRBV25-1; D may be TRBD2 (5 bases). The germline V gene encodes CDR1 MGHDK and CDR2 SYGVNS. Trimming shortened V by 1 base and J by 4 bases, and 13 bases separated the two germline ends. This CDR3 is built from 15 residues. CDR3 residues: CASSEWRGGGETQYF. The CDR3 DNA sequence: TGTGCCAGCAGTGAATGGAGAGGTGGAGGAGAGACCCAGTACTTC. Together with reference TRBV25-1 and TRBJ2-5, the CDR3 gives the full variable domain: EADIYQTPRYLVIGTGKKITLECSQTMGHDKMYWYQQDPGMELHLIHYSYGVNSTEKGDLSSESTVSRIRTEHFPLTLESARPSHTSQYLCASSEWRGGGETQYFGPGTRLLVL.

In the case of this clonotype: A much larger clonotype is one base distant, so this may be a read error. This rearrangement joins TRBV12-3 or TRBV12-4 to TRBJ2-1; TRBD1 matches at 8 bases. CDR3 length: 13 residues. V lost 6 bases and J lost 5; bases outside the gene matches: 3. Here the CDR3 reads CASSPTGDNEQFF. The CDR3 DNA sequence: TGTGCCAGCAGCCCGACAGGGGACAATGAGCAGTTCTTC.

The chain links TRBV6-5 to TRBJ2-1, with 7 nucleotides matching TRBD1. The J call may be faulty, since TRBJ2-7 better matches the DNA end. The CDR3 is 14 residues long. CDR1 MNHEY and CDR2 SVGAGI come from the germline V gene. CDR3 DNA sequence: TGTGCCAGCAGTGACAGGGTGAAGTACAATGAGCAGTACTTC. It codes for CASSDRVKYNEQYF.

The chain combines TRBV6-6 with TRBJ2-1; 11 bases agree with TRBD2. Germline CDR1 and CDR2: MNHNY and SVGAGI (reference sequence). Germline trimming cut 6 bases from V and 7 bases from J; bases unmatched to any gene: 8. The CDR3 totals 15 residues. CDR3 sequence reads: CASRDSGGAVNEQFF. Here the CDR3 DNA reads TGTGCCAGCAGGGATAGCGGGGGGGCCGTTAATGAGCAGTTCTTC.